This TCR beta chain derives from a study of T-cell memory formation after mild COVID-19. Study-level results: Later expanders leaned CD4+, whereas clones that contracted between day 15 and 85 were balanced CD4/CD8.

This clonotype was counted a few times. Its specificity is not known. Deletions cut 2 bases from V and 2 bases from J, with 12 bases between. The length of the CDR3 is 14 residues. The germline V gene has CDR1 SQVTM and CDR2 ANQGSEA. TCRdb re-analysed the 5' RACE reads in MiXCR, keeping a single row per CDR3 protein. Of roughly 300,000 distinct CDR3 sequences in the sample, roughly 8% are singletons; the top ten hold under 25%. The gene calls are TRBV29-1 and TRBJ1-2; maybe TRBD1 (6 bases). The TCR originated in a man aged 18-30 years who had mild COVID-19 (a few samples of this study predate the infection). Cell type and time point are not known. Material: PBMCs or a T cell subset sorted from them (not recorded which). CDR3 in DNA: TGCAGCGTTGAACCGAGGGACATCAACTATGGCTACACCTTC. Its protein is CSVEPRDINYGYTF.